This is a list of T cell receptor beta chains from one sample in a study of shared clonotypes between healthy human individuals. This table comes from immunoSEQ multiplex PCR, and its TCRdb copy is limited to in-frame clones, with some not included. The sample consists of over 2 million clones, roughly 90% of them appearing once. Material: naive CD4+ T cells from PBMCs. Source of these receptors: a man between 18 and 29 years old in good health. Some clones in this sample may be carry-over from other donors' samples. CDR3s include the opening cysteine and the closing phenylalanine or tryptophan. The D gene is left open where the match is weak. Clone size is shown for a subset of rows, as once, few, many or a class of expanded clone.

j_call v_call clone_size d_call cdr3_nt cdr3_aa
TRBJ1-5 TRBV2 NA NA TGTGCCAGCAGTGAAGAATTGGCAGCTCATCAGCCCCAGCATTTT CASSEELAAHQPQHF
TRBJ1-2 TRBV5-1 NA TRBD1 TGCGCCAGCAGCTTGGAGACAGGGGCCGGCTATGGCTACACCTTC CASSLETGAGYGYTF
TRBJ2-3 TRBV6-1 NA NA TGTGCCAGCGGCGAGGGAATCCTGAGCACAGATACGCAGTATTTT CASGEGILSTDTQYF
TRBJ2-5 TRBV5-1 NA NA TGCGCCAGCAGCTTCGGCACGGGACAAGAGACCCAGTACTTC CASSFGTGQETQYF
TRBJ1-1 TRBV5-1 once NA TGCGCCAGCAGCTTCGGGGTCCTGAACACTGAAGCTTTCTTT CASSFGVLNTEAFF
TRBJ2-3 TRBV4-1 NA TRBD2 TGCGCCAGCAGCCAAGAGCTGCGGGAGGGCCCGACAGATACGCAGTATTTT CASSQELREGPTDTQYF
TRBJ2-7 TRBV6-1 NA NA TGTGCCAGCAGTTCATACTACGAGCAGTACTTC CASSSYYEQYF
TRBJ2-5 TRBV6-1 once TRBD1 TGTGCCAGCAGTACCGGACAGGGCGGTTTAGAGACCCAGTACTTC CASSTGQGGLETQYF
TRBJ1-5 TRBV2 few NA TGTGCCAGCAGTGTATCCTCCACGGATCAGCCCCAGCATTTT CASSVSSTDQPQHF
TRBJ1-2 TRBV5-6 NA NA TGTGCCAGCAGCTTAGGCGGGGTCTATGGCTACACCTTC CASSLGGVYGYTF
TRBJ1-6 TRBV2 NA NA TGTGCCAGCAGTTTCGAGCGGTTCCCCCTCCACTTT CASSFERFPLHF
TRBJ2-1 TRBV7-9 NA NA TGTGCCAGCAGCCTAGGACAGCTTGTCAGCAATGAGCAGTTCTTC CASSLGQLVSNEQFF
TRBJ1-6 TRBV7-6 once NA TGTGCCAGCAGCTTTGCGGCCAGGGGTGATTCACCCCTCCACTTT CASSFAARGDSPLHF
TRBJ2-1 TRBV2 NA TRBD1 TGTGCCAGCAGCGGACAGGAGTTTTACAATGAGCAGTTCTTC CASSGQEFYNEQFF
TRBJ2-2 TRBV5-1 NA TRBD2 TGCGCCAGCAGCGGCGGGACTAGCGGGAGCCCCGGGGAGCTGTTTTTT CASSGGTSGSPGELFF
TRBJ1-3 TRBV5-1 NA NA TGCGCCAGCAGCTTGTCGGGACGTGGAAACACCATATATTTT CASSLSGRGNTIYF
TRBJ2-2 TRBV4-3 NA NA TGCGCCAGCAGCCATACAGGGTTCACCGGGGAGCTGTTTTTT CASSHTGFTGELFF
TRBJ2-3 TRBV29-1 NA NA TGCAGCGCGGGCGGGGCAGATACGCAGTATTTT CSAGGADTQYF
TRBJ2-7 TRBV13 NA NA TGTGCCAGCAGCTTAAAGCGGACCACCTACGAGCAGTACTTC CASSLKRTTYEQYF
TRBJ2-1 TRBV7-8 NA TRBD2 TGTGCCAGCACAACCGGGACTAGCAATGAGCAGTTCTTC CASTTGTSNEQFF
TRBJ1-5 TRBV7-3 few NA TGTGCCAGCAGCCTGCAGGATTTTAGCAATCAGCCCCAGCATTTT CASSLQDFSNQPQHF
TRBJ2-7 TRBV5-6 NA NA TGTGCCAGCAGCTCCCTTTGGCGGGAACACGAGCAGTACTTC CASSSLWREHEQYF
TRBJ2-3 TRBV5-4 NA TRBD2 TGTGCCAGCAGCTTGGGAACTAGCGGGATGGAAGATACGCAGTATTTT CASSLGTSGMEDTQYF
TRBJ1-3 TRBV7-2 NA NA TGTGCCAGCAGCTTAGGGGGCCAGGCGGGAAACACCATATATTTT CASSLGGQAGNTIYF
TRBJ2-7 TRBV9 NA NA TGTGCCAGCAGCCCACGTGTCGGACAGTTAGCCTACGAGCAGTACTTC CASSPRVGQLAYEQYF
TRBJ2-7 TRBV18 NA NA TGTGCCAGCTCACCGTCGTGGGACGCGCGCGCGCAGTACTTC CASSPSWDARAQYF
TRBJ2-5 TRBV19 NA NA TGTGCCAGTAGTATAGAGACCAGCAGGAGGGGGACCCAGTACTTC CASSIETSRRGTQYF
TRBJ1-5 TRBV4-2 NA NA TGTGCCAGCAGCCAAGATAGCCGGGGGGATCAGCCCCAGCATTTT CASSQDSRGDQPQHF
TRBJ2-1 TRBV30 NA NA TGTGCCTGGAGCCCCCCCACTTTCAATGAGCAGTTCTTC CAWSPPTFNEQFF
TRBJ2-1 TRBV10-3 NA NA TGTGCCATCAGTGGAGGATCGAGCTCCTACAATGAGCAGTTCTTC CAISGGSSSYNEQFF
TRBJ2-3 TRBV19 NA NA TGTGCCAGTAGTATTAGAAGGGGTACGCACACAGATACGCAGTATTTT CASSIRRGTHTDTQYF
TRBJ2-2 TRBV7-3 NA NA TGTGCCAGCAGCGAACACGGGGCCGGGGAGCTGTTTTTT CASSEHGAGELFF
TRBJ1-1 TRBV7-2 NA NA TGTGCCAGCAGCTTGCGCAGCGGGAACACTGAAGCTTTCTTT CASSLRSGNTEAFF
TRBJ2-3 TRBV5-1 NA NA TGCGCCAGCAGCTTGGAAGAGGGGACAGATACGCAGTATTTT CASSLEEGTDTQYF
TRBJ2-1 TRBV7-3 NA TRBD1 TGTGCCAGCAGCTTAGGGACAGGAAACAATGAGCAGTTCTTC CASSLGTGNNEQFF
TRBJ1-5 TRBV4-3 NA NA TGCGCCAGCAGCCAAGGTGGAGGCAGGAATCAGCCCCAGCATTTT CASSQGGGRNQPQHF
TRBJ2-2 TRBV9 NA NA TGTGCCAGCAGCGTAGCTTCCCAAGCTAGCCCCGGGGAGCTGTTTTTT CASSVASQASPGELFF
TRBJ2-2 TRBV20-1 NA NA TGCAGTGTAATACGGACGGGGGAGCTGTTTTTT CSVIRTGELFF
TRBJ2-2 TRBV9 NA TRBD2 TGTGCCAGCAGCGGGGAGGGGTTGGGGACCGGGGAGCTGTTTTTT CASSGEGLGTGELFF
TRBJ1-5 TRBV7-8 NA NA TGTGCCAGCAGCTTAGGGATATCGGGGGGGGCGCTGGGTCAGCCCCAGCATTTT CASSLGISGGALGQPQHF
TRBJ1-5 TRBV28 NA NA TGTGCCAGCACTAGGGGTTATCAGCCCCAGCATTTT CASTRGYQPQHF
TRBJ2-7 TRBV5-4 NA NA TGTGCCAGCAGGGGGGGAGCATCCTCCGAGCAGTACTTC CASRGGASSEQYF
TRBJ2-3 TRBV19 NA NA TGTGCCAGTAATGCCCTGGGGTCAGATACGCAGTATTTT CASNALGSDTQYF
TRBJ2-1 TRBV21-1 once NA TGTGCCAGCAGCAACGGGGGTGCGTTTGAGCAGTTCTTC CASSNGGAFEQFF